This T cell receptor (beta chain) was obtained from a study of early T cells in non-severe SARS-CoV-2 infection. Study summary: RNA in bulk from unsorted whole blood was sequenced, and chains were unpaired. General observations from the study: Missing private and CD4 specificities, VDJdb matching favored anti-spike CD8 responses.

This clonotype was counted a few times. Antigen unknown. Attachment of unique molecular identifiers to individual cDNA molecules was performed. TCRdb re-analysed the 5' RACE reads in MiXCR, keeping a single row per CDR3 protein. The sample lists about 33,000 distinct CDR3 sequences; 5% were seen once. Deletions cut 0 bases from V and 2 bases from J, with 8 bases between. Germline V gene data show CDR1 as LGHNA and CDR2 as YNFKEQ. CDR3 size: 14 residues. The V and J genes are TRBV4-2 and TRBJ2-7; no reliable D call. Sequenced input: whole blood. The origin of this receptor is an adult who was a healthcare worker with PCR-confirmed SARS-CoV-2 infection or an uninfected control (not recorded which). The CDR3 loop is CASSQDQLAYEQYF. For the CDR3, the DNA is TGTGCCAGCAGCCAAGATCAGCTGGCCTACGAGCAGTACTTC.